Listed below are T cell receptor beta chains from one sample, sequenced in a study of T cells in Graves' hyperthyroidism and ophthalmopathy. TCRdb re-called the multiplex PCR reads through MiXCR, storing one row per CDR3 protein. The sample contains some 720,000 distinct CDR3 sequences, approximately 16% of which appear only once. The sequenced material came from blood. The origin of the receptors is a young man with Graves' hyperthyroidism. The CDR3 runs from the conserved cysteine through the conserved F or W. The D gene is left open where the match is weak. Not all rows give a size; the values are once, few, many and, for expanded clones, a class.

abundance: many
v_gene: TRBV7-8
j_gene: TRBJ2-1
d_gene: .
CDR3aa: CASIRRPGVLYNEQFF
CDR3nt: TGTGCCAGCATCCGACGACCCGGGGTGCTATACAATGAGCAGTTCTTC

abundance: many
v_gene: TRBV7-9
j_gene: TRBJ2-3
d_gene: TRBD1
CDR3aa: CASSSRDRKTDTQYF
CDR3nt: TGTGCCAGCAGCTCCCGGGACAGGAAAACAGATACGCAGTATTTT

abundance: many
v_gene: TRBV28
j_gene: TRBJ1-1
d_gene: TRBD1
CDR3aa: CASSLPGGAEAFF
CDR3nt: TGTGCCAGCAGTTTACCAGGGGGCGCTGAAGCTTTCTTT

abundance: .
v_gene: TRBV20-1
j_gene: TRBJ2-1
d_gene: TRBD2
CDR3aa: CSIAGTSGSNEQFF
CDR3nt: TGCAGTATCGCGGGGACTAGCGGGAGTAATGAGCAGTTCTTC

abundance: many
v_gene: TRBV28
j_gene: TRBJ2-7
d_gene: TRBD2
CDR3aa: CASSLASGRAVSYEQYF
CDR3nt: TGTGCCAGCAGTTTAGCTAGCGGGAGGGCCGTCTCCTACGAGCAGTACTTC

abundance: once
v_gene: TRBV7-3
j_gene: TRBJ1-1
d_gene: .
CDR3aa: CASSPGHEIEAFF
CDR3nt: TGTGCCAGCAGCCCCGGGCACGAGATTGAAGCTTTCTTT

abundance: many
v_gene: TRBV20-1
j_gene: TRBJ2-3
d_gene: .
CDR3aa: CSARVQGFTDTQYF
CDR3nt: TGCAGTGCTAGAGTCCAGGGCTTCACAGATACGCAGTATTTT

abundance: many
v_gene: TRBV7-2
j_gene: TRBJ2-5
d_gene: TRBD1
CDR3aa: CASSLGRTGSQETQYF
CDR3nt: TGTGCCAGCAGCTTAGGGAGGACAGGGTCCCAAGAGACCCAGTACTTC

abundance: many
v_gene: TRBV27
j_gene: TRBJ2-3
d_gene: TRBD2
CDR3aa: CASSFGTSVSTDTQYF
CDR3nt: TGTGCCAGCAGTTTTGGGACTAGCGTTAGCACAGATACGCAGTATTTT

abundance: .
v_gene: TRBV28
j_gene: TRBJ2-5
d_gene: TRBD1
CDR3aa: CASSSGTGGRQETQYF
CDR3nt: TGTGCCAGCAGTTCCGGGACAGGGGGCCGACAAGAGACCCAGTACTTC

abundance: many
v_gene: TRBV12-3/TRBV12-4
j_gene: TRBJ2-1
d_gene: .
CDR3aa: CASSSYRDPESNEQFF
CDR3nt: TGTGCCAGCAGTTCGTATCGGGACCCCGAATCCAATGAGCAGTTCTTC

abundance: many
v_gene: TRBV19
j_gene: TRBJ2-7
d_gene: .
CDR3aa: CASSPSAGSYEQYF
CDR3nt: TGTGCCAGTAGTCCCTCGGCAGGATCCTACGAGCAGTACTTC

abundance: few
v_gene: TRBV7-9
j_gene: TRBJ1-4
d_gene: .
CDR3aa: CASSLPWGDQLFF
CDR3nt: TGTGCCAGCAGCTTACCGTGGGGCGACCAACTGTTTTTT

abundance: .
v_gene: TRBV7-2
j_gene: TRBJ2-1
d_gene: .
CDR3aa: CASSLSFSQYYSYNEQFF
CDR3nt: TGTGCCAGCAGCTTGTCCTTTAGCCAATATTACTCCTACAATGAGCAGTTCTTC

abundance: many
v_gene: TRBV30
j_gene: TRBJ1-5
d_gene: .
CDR3aa: CAWSVIGQRNQPQHF
CDR3nt: TGTGCCTGGAGTGTAATAGGACAGCGAAATCAGCCCCAGCATTTT

abundance: few
v_gene: TRBV7-8
j_gene: TRBJ1-5
d_gene: TRBD1
CDR3aa: CASSRGQGASNQPQHF
CDR3nt: TGTGCCAGCTCCCGCGGACAGGGGGCTAGCAATCAGCCCCAGCATTTT

abundance: .
v_gene: TRBV20-1
j_gene: TRBJ1-1
d_gene: TRBD1
CDR3aa: CSAREDREAFF
CDR3nt: TGCAGTGCTAGAGAGGACAGGGAAGCTTTCTTT

abundance: many
v_gene: TRBV6-5
j_gene: TRBJ2-7
d_gene: .
CDR3aa: CASSYQDQTVPPHGSYEQYF
CDR3nt: TGTGCCAGCAGTTACCAAGACCAGACAGTACCTCCACACGGTTCCTACGAGCAGTACTTC

abundance: few
v_gene: TRBV9
j_gene: TRBJ1-3
d_gene: .
CDR3aa: CASSVDGSSGNTIYF
CDR3nt: TGTGCCAGCAGCGTAGATGGTAGCTCTGGAAACACCATATATTTT

abundance: .
v_gene: TRBV29-1
j_gene: TRBJ2-1
d_gene: .
CDR3aa: CSVVPAESYNEQFF
CDR3nt: TGCAGCGTTGTACCGGCGGAATCCTACAATGAGCAGTTCTTC

abundance: many
v_gene: TRBV28
j_gene: TRBJ2-2
d_gene: .
CDR3aa: CASSFWVGAGTNTGELFF
CDR3nt: TGTGCCAGCTCCTTCTGGGTAGGGGCGGGGACGAACACCGGGGAGCTGTTTTTT

abundance: .
v_gene: TRBV24-1
j_gene: TRBJ1-4
d_gene: TRBD1
CDR3aa: CATSDAGTGGEKLFF
CDR3nt: TGTGCCACCAGTGATGCCGGGACAGGGGGCGAAAAACTGTTTTTT

abundance: many
v_gene: TRBV3-1
j_gene: TRBJ2-7
d_gene: TRBD2
CDR3aa: CASSQDLGLAGDEQYF
CDR3nt: TGTGCCAGCAGCCAAGATCTAGGGCTAGCGGGCGACGAGCAGTACTTC

abundance: .
v_gene: TRBV27
j_gene: TRBJ2-1
d_gene: .
CDR3aa: CASSLPVQGNEQFF
CDR3nt: TGTGCCAGCAGTTTACCGGTCCAGGGCAATGAGCAGTTCTTC

abundance: few
v_gene: TRBV24-1
j_gene: TRBJ2-5
d_gene: .
CDR3aa: CATSDTGQNQETQYF
CDR3nt: TGTGCCACCAGTGATACCGGACAGAACCAAGAGACCCAGTACTTC

abundance: .
v_gene: TRBV2
j_gene: TRBJ2-5
d_gene: TRBD1
CDR3aa: CASRVTGARAQETQYF
CDR3nt: TGTGCCAGCAGAGTCACAGGGGCGAGGGCCCAAGAGACCCAGTACTTC

abundance: many
v_gene: TRBV7-3
j_gene: TRBJ2-7
d_gene: .
CDR3aa: CASSLRAGPSYEQYF
CDR3nt: TGTGCCAGCAGCTTAAGGGCGGGGCCCTCTTACGAGCAGTACTTC

abundance: .
v_gene: TRBV2
j_gene: TRBJ2-3
d_gene: .
CDR3aa: CASSYTNTQYF
CDR3nt: TGTGCCAGCAGCTATACTAACACGCAGTATTTT

abundance: many
v_gene: TRBV28
j_gene: TRBJ2-2
d_gene: .
CDR3aa: CASSFLGPYTGELFF
CDR3nt: TGTGCCAGCAGTTTTCTGGGACCATACACCGGGGAGCTGTTTTTT

abundance: many
v_gene: TRBV11-3
j_gene: TRBJ2-1
d_gene: .
CDR3aa: CASTEDSSSYNEQFF
CDR3nt: TGTGCCAGCACCGAAGACTCTTCATCCTACAATGAGCAGTTCTTC

abundance: many
v_gene: TRBV12-3/TRBV12-4
j_gene: TRBJ2-1
d_gene: TRBD1
CDR3aa: CASRGTGRVHNEQFF
CDR3nt: TGTGCCAGCAGAGGGACAGGGAGGGTCCACAATGAGCAGTTCTTC

abundance: .
v_gene: TRBV5-6
j_gene: TRBJ2-1
d_gene: .
CDR3aa: CASSPASANEQFF
CDR3nt: TGTGCCAGCAGCCCCGCTAGCGCCAATGAGCAGTTCTTC

abundance: few
v_gene: TRBV6-1
j_gene: TRBJ2-5
d_gene: .
CDR3aa: CASSQPGARETQYF
CDR3nt: TGTGCCAGCAGCCAACCGGGGGCGAGGGAGACCCAGTACTTC

abundance: .
v_gene: TRBV19
j_gene: TRBJ1-5
d_gene: .
CDR3aa: CASSTDYSNQPQHF
CDR3nt: TGTGCCAGTAGTACAGATTATAGCAATCAGCCCCAGCATTTT

abundance: .
v_gene: TRBV19
j_gene: TRBJ2-1
d_gene: TRBD2
CDR3aa: CASRGTNVYEQFF
CDR3nt: TGTGCCAGTCGCGGGACTAACGTCTACGAGCAGTTCTTC

abundance: many
v_gene: TRBV30
j_gene: TRBJ2-3
d_gene: TRBD1
CDR3aa: CAWKGQSRTDTQYF
CDR3nt: TGTGCCTGGAAGGGACAGTCACGGACAGATACGCAGTATTTT

abundance: many
v_gene: TRBV28
j_gene: TRBJ1-5
d_gene: .
CDR3aa: CASSLMGYSNQPQHF
CDR3nt: TGTGCCAGCAGTTTAATGGGTTATAGCAATCAGCCCCAGCATTTT

abundance: .
v_gene: TRBV30
j_gene: TRBJ1-2
d_gene: .
CDR3aa: CAWSVQGSGGYTF
CDR3nt: TGTGCCTGGAGTGTCCAGGGTTCAGGCGGCTACACCTTC

abundance: few
v_gene: TRBV7-2
j_gene: TRBJ2-7
d_gene: TRBD2
CDR3aa: CASSLEGTSGYYEQYF
CDR3nt: TGTGCCAGCAGCTTAGAAGGGACTAGCGGCTACTACGAGCAGTACTTC

abundance: few
v_gene: TRBV20-1
j_gene: TRBJ1-3
d_gene: TRBD1
CDR3aa: CSARTGGEDGNTIYF
CDR3nt: TGCAGTGCTAGGACAGGGGGCGAGGATGGAAACACCATATATTTT

abundance: many
v_gene: TRBV28
j_gene: TRBJ1-1
d_gene: .
CDR3aa: CASSLSGTGNTEAFF
CDR3nt: TGTGCCAGCAGTTTGTCAGGTACAGGGAACACTGAAGCTTTCTTT

abundance: .
v_gene: TRBV20-1
j_gene: TRBJ1-5
d_gene: .
CDR3aa: CSAKGALSGALGNQPQHF
CDR3nt: TGCAGTGCTAAAGGGGCCCTATCTGGCGCCCTAGGAAATCAGCCCCAGCATTTT

abundance: few
v_gene: TRBV11-1
j_gene: TRBJ2-2
d_gene: TRBD2
CDR3aa: CASSAPLAGGGTGELFF
CDR3nt: TGTGCCAGCAGCGCGCCTCTAGCGGGAGGAGGAACCGGGGAGCTGTTTTTT

abundance: many
v_gene: TRBV7-9
j_gene: TRBJ1-1
d_gene: .
CDR3aa: CASRTGTFTEAFF
CDR3nt: TGTGCCAGCAGAACCGGGACATTCACTGAAGCTTTCTTT

abundance: many
v_gene: TRBV7-2
j_gene: TRBJ2-1
d_gene: .
CDR3aa: CASSFGGPDEQFF
CDR3nt: TGTGCCAGCAGCTTCGGGGGGCCCGATGAGCAGTTCTTC

abundance: few
v_gene: TRBV6-1
j_gene: TRBJ2-1
d_gene: TRBD2
CDR3aa: CASKGAKTSGSPYNEQFF
CDR3nt: TGTGCCAGCAAGGGTGCAAAGACTAGCGGGAGTCCTTACAATGAGCAGTTCTTC

abundance: .
v_gene: TRBV6-2/TRBV6-3
j_gene: TRBJ2-5
d_gene: .
CDR3aa: CASSYGPEGETQYF
CDR3nt: TGTGCCAGCAGTTACGGCCCCGAGGGAGAGACCCAGTACTTC

abundance: .
v_gene: TRBV6-5
j_gene: TRBJ2-7
d_gene: .
CDR3aa: CASSYGKASYEQYF
CDR3nt: TGTGCCAGCAGTTACGGTAAAGCATCCTACGAGCAGTACTTC

abundance: .
v_gene: TRBV30
j_gene: TRBJ2-7
d_gene: TRBD2
CDR3aa: CAWSVLAGEVVYEQYF
CDR3nt: TGTGCCTGGAGTGTTTTAGCGGGAGAGGTCGTTTACGAGCAGTACTTC

abundance: few
v_gene: TRBV3-1
j_gene: TRBJ2-7
d_gene: .
CDR3aa: CASSQANYEQYF
CDR3nt: TGTGCCAGCAGCCAAGCGAACTACGAGCAGTACTTC

abundance: .
v_gene: TRBV12-3/TRBV12-4
j_gene: TRBJ2-1
d_gene: TRBD2
CDR3aa: CASSNQREGLNEQFF
CDR3nt: TGTGCCAGCAGTAACCAGCGGGAGGGCCTGAATGAGCAGTTCTTC

abundance: few
v_gene: TRBV29-1
j_gene: TRBJ2-6
d_gene: TRBD1
CDR3aa: CSVQGAGTGANVLTF
CDR3nt: TGCAGCGTACAGGGGGCTGGGACTGGGGCCAACGTCCTGACTTTC

abundance: .
v_gene: TRBV7-3
j_gene: TRBJ2-3
d_gene: .
CDR3aa: CASGKGTDTQYF
CDR3nt: TGTGCCAGCGGGAAAGGGACAGATACGCAGTATTTT

abundance: few
v_gene: TRBV19
j_gene: TRBJ1-2
d_gene: TRBD1
CDR3aa: CASSITTGTGGGYTF
CDR3nt: TGTGCCAGTAGTATCACTACCGGGACAGGGGGTGGCTACACCTTC

abundance: many
v_gene: TRBV27
j_gene: TRBJ2-1
d_gene: .
CDR3aa: CASSPGTDPNNEQFF
CDR3nt: TGTGCCAGCAGTCCCGGGACCGACCCCAACAATGAGCAGTTCTTC

abundance: many
v_gene: TRBV30
j_gene: TRBJ2-3
d_gene: .
CDR3aa: CAWSVMSGSTDTQYF
CDR3nt: TGTGCCTGGAGTGTCATGAGCGGGAGCACAGATACGCAGTATTTT

abundance: many
v_gene: TRBV7-2
j_gene: TRBJ2-1
d_gene: TRBD2
CDR3aa: CASSAVGSGVDEQFF
CDR3nt: TGTGCCAGCAGCGCCGTTGGTAGCGGGGTCGATGAGCAGTTCTTC